This T cell receptor (beta chain) was sequenced during a study of T cell repertoires in cytomegalovirus infection. Across the whole study: Matching HLA type and CMV infection were both indicated by public TCR beta signatures.

TCRdb redid the calling of the reads with MiXCR, one entry per CDR3 protein. The table shows around 550,000 distinct CDR3 sequences, with about 25% occurring only once. The table lists this clonotype with a few counts. Its specificity is unknown. V was clipped by 0 bases and J by 3 bases, with 12 bases between them. This CDR3 is built from 15 residues. Per the germline V gene, CDR1 is SGHNT and CDR2 is YYREEE (reference sequence). Whole-study results and caveats: The study found HLA-C-restricted CMV-specific TCR beta clonotypes dominating the ex vivo response. Adding up the frequency of public TCR beta families identified people who carried CMV plus the relevant HLA.

The chain employs TRBV5-4 and TRBJ1-1; no clear D. This sequence originates from a human donor in good health (CMV status not recorded). Some clones in this sample may be carry-over from other donors' samples. Sequencing input: PBMCs. CDR3 nucleotide sequence: TGTGCCAGCAGCTTGGATGGGTTAAGGCACACTGAAGCTTTCTTT. Residues: CASSLDGLRHTEAFF.